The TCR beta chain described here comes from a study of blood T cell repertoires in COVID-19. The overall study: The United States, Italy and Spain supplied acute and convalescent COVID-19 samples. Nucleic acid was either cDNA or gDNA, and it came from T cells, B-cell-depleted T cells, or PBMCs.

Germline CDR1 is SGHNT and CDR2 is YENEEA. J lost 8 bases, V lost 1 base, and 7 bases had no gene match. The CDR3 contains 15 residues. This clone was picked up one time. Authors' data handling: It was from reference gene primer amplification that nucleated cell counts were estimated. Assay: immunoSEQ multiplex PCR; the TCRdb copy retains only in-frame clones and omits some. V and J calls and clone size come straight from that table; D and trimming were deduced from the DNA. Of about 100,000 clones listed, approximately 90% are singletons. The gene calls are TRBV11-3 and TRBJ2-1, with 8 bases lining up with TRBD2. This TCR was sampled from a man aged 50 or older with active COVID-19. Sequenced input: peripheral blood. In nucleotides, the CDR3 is TGTGCCAGCAGCTTAGGGTCGAGCGGGAGCGATGAGCAGTTCTTC. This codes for CASSLGSSGSDEQFF. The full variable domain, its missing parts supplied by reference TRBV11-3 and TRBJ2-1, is EAGVVQSPRYKIIEKKQPVAFWCNPISGHNTLYWYLQNLGQGPELLIRYENEEAVDDSQLPKDRFSAERLKGVDSTLKIQPAELGDSAVYLCASSLGSSGSDEQFFGPGTRLTVL.